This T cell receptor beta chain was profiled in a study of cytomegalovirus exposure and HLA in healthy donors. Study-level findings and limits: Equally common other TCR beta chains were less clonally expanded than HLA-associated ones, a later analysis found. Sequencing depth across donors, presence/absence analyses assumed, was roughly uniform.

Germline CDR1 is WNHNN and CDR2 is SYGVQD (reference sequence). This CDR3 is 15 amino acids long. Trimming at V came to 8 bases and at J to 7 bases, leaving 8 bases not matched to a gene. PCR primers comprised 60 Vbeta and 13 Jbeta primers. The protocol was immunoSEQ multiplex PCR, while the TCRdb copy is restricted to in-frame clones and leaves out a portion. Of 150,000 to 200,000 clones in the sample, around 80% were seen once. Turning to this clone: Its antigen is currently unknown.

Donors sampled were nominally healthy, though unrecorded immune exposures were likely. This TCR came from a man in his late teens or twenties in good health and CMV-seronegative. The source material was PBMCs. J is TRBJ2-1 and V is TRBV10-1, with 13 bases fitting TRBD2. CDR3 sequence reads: CASRELAGGDNEQFF. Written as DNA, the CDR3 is TGCGCCAGCCGGGAACTAGCGGGAGGGGATAATGAGCAGTTCTTC.